The 22 T cell receptor beta chains below were found in one sample sequenced in a study of early T cells in non-severe SARS-CoV-2 infection. TCRdb reanalysed the 5' RACE reads using MiXCR and keeps one entry per CDR3 protein. The sample records over 60,000 distinct CDR3 sequences, 13% being singletons. The sequenced material came from whole blood. The receptors originated from an adult who was a healthcare worker with PCR-confirmed SARS-CoV-2 infection or an uninfected control (not recorded which).

This clonotype was observed a handful of times. One end of the junction varies from germline; a read error may be responsible. The V call is TRBV2, the J call TRBJ2-1; 9 bases align to TRBD2. The CDR3 sequence is 16 residues long. Germline-derived CDR1 and CDR2 are SNHLY and FYNNEI. CDR3 protein: CASSEMGTSSHNEQFF. The CDR3 DNA reads TGTGCCAGCAGTGAAATGGGGACTAGCTCCCACAATGAGCAGTTCTTC.

The CDR3 nucleotides are TGCGCCAGCAGCCAAGGCCAGAGCTCTGGAAACACCATATATTTT. It yields the protein CASSQGQSSGNTIYF. The chain employs TRBV4-1 and TRBJ1-3; D uncertain. The length of the CDR3 is 15 residues. The V end was cut by 1 base, the J end by 0 bases, with 7 bases between. The germline CDR1 and CDR2 sequences are MGHRA and YSYEKL.

The chain has TRBV20-1 and TRBJ2-7, with D hard to call. CDR1 and CDR2 (germline): DFQATT, SNEGSKA (reference sequence). Deletions cut 1 base from V and 5 bases from J, with 15 bases between. The length of the CDR3 is 14 residues. The CDR3 DNA is TGCAGTGCTAGAGGCCAGGTGTTCTCTCACGAGCAGTACTTC. As protein: CSARGQVFSHEQYF.

This clonotype was detected a few times. The rearrangement joins TRBV7-2 to TRBJ2-3; the D is unclear. V was shortened by 4 bases and J by 3 bases, with 8 bases between the two germline ends. The germline V gene encodes CDR1 SGHTA and CDR2 FQGNSA. This CDR3 has 13 residues. The CDR3 protein is CASSSIGTDTQYF. Here the CDR3 DNA reads TGTGCCAGCAGCTCAATTGGGACAGATACGCAGTATTTT.

This clonotype was observed a handful of times. This chain uses TRBV24-1 with TRBJ2-3, with D perhaps TRBD1 (5 bases). In germline, CDR1 is KGHDR, CDR2 SFDVKD. This CDR3 is built from 13 residues. V was clipped by 7 bases and J by 3 bases, with 10 bases between them. CDR3 loop: CATSSTATDTQYF. In nucleotides, the CDR3 is TGTGCCACCAGCTCGACAGCAACAGATACGCAGTATTTT.

This clonotype showed up just a few times. This chain connects TRBV2 to TRBJ1-6, with D possibly being TRBD1 (5 bases). CDR3 length: 16 residues. In germline, CDR1 is SNHLY, CDR2 FYNNEI. V was trimmed by 1 base and J by 3 bases, leaving 10 bases between them. The DNA of the CDR3 is TGTGCCAGCAGTGAAGGTGTGGGACTCTATAATTCACCCCTCCACTTT. Translation: CASSEGVGLYNSPLHF.

This clonotype was recorded at least ten times. This sequence joins TRBV27 and TRBJ2-5, with 7 bases identical to TRBD2. The CDR3 length is 10 residues. Germline V gene sequence: CDR1 MNHEY, CDR2 SMNVEV (reference sequence). Trimming at V came to 8 bases and at J to 9 bases, leaving 3 bases not matched to a gene. DNA for the CDR3: TGTGCCAGCGGCCGGGGGGCCCAGTACTTC. Translation gives CASGRGAQYF.

This chain joins TRBV4-2 and TRBJ1-1; D not certain. CDR1 is LGHNA, CDR2 YNFKEQ, per germline. Trimming shortened V by 0 bases and J by 0 bases, and 5 bases separated the two germline ends. CDR3 length: 14 residues. The CDR3: CASSQDRMNTEAFF. Written as DNA, the CDR3 is TGTGCCAGCAGCCAAGACAGGATGAACACTGAAGCTTTCTTT.

This clonotype turned up a few times. The chain is built from TRBV6-5 and TRBJ1-2; D possibly corresponds to TRBD1 (6 bases). Per germline, CDR1 MNHEY and CDR2 SVGAGI. This CDR3 is built from 15 residues. The V and J ends lost 5 bases and 4 bases respectively, with 17 bases between them. The CDR3 bases are TGTGCCAGCAGTCCCCAGGGGCCTCGAAGCTATGGCTACACCTTC. Translating it yields CASSPQGPRSYGYTF.

On this clonotype itself: A much larger clone differs from this one at a single base, so this may be a read error. The chain recombines TRBV9 with TRBJ2-3; TRBD2 aligns across 7 bases. V trimming: 9 bases; J trimming: 1 base; junction bases outside the gene matches: 20. The CDR3 covers 18 residues. Germline CDR1 and CDR2: SGDLS and YYNGEE. The CDR3 nucleotides read TGTGCCATCAGTCGCCCGCTACGTCGGGGGGATGGCACAGATACGCAGTATTTT. This translates into CAISRPLRRGDGTDTQYF. Variable domain in full (rest from reference TRBV9 and TRBJ2-3): DSGVTQTPKHLITATGQRVTLRCSPRSGDLSVYWYQQSLDQGLQFLIQYYNGEERAKGNILERFSAQQFPDLHSELNLSSLELGDSALYFCAISRPLRRGDGTDTQYFGPGTRLTVL.

This clonotype was found once. DNA for the CDR3: TGTGCCAGCAGTTATCCCCCGGAAACAGCTATACGCACAGATACGCAGTATTTT. Its translation is CASSYPPETAIRTDTQYF. J is TRBJ2-3 and V is TRBV6-2 or TRBV6-3; D remains ambiguous. CDR1 and CDR2 from the germline V gene are MNHEY and SVGEGT. Trimming removed 3 bases from V and 1 base from J, with 20 bases in between. The CDR3 is 18 amino acids.

The genes are TRBV10-3 and TRBJ2-3; TRBD1 matches at 9 bases. The CDR3 totals 14 residues. Germline lookup yields CDR1 ENHRY and CDR2 SYGVKD. With 10 bases clipped from V and 4 bases from J, the junction kept 9 bases outside the gene matches. The CDR3 region is CATTGTGKPDTQYF. CDR3 in DNA: TGTGCCACCACCGGGACAGGGAAGCCAGATACGCAGTATTTT.

V usage is TRBV4-1 and J usage is TRBJ2-1; TRBD2 might be the D (6 bases). V was trimmed by 1 base and J by 3 bases, leaving 10 bases between them. Per germline, CDR1 MGHRA and CDR2 YSYEKL. There are 15 residues in the CDR3. This CDR3 reads CASSQGLAIYNEQFF. For the CDR3, the DNA is TGCGCCAGCAGCCAAGGCCTAGCGATCTACAATGAGCAGTTCTTC.

This clonotype was counted at least ten times. The chain has TRBV7-2 and TRBJ1-2; no clear D. CDR3 length: 15 residues. The V end was cut by 0 bases, the J end by 4 bases, with 12 bases between. Germline CDR1 SGHTA, CDR2 FQGNSA. The CDR3 nucleotides are TGTGCCAGCAGCTTAGCTGAGTGGACCCTCTATGGCTACACCTTC. Translating it yields CASSLAEWTLYGYTF.

The table lists this clonotype with many counts. The rearrangement joins TRBV5-1 to TRBJ2-7; the D is unclear. Germline assignment: CDR1 SGHRS and CDR2 YFSETQ. The V gene lost 0 bases and the J gene lost 0 bases, with 7 bases spanning the gap. The CDR3 totals 14 residues. CDR3 region: CASSLVSSSYEQYF. CDR3 in DNA: TGCGCCAGCAGCTTGGTGTCAAGCTCCTACGAGCAGTACTTC.

This clonotype was counted between two and nine times. V gene TRBV7-9 combines with J gene TRBJ1-1, with D possibly TRBD1 on 5 matching bases. V was shortened by 0 bases and J by 4 bases, with 9 bases between the two germline ends. The CDR3 extends over 14 amino acids. Looked up from germline, CDR1 is SEHNR and CDR2 is FQNEAQ (reference sequence). The CDR3 sequence: CASSLAGEGTEAFF. The CDR3 bases are TGTGCCAGCAGCTTAGCGGGGGAAGGCACTGAAGCTTTCTTT.

This CDR3 reads CASSAPGQGSDEQYF. In nucleotides, the CDR3 is TGTGCCAGCAGCGCGCCGGGACAGGGGTCGGACGAGCAGTACTTC. The chain links TRBV3-1 to TRBJ2-7; TRBD1 aligns across 10 bases. The germline gives CDR1 LGHDT, CDR2 YNNKEL (reference sequence). This CDR3 region has 15 residues. Trimming at V came to 5 bases and at J to 5 bases, leaving 9 bases not matched to a gene.

This clonotype was seen more than once but under ten times. This chain's CDR3 is CASSNRDGKYEQYF. The CDR3 bases are TGTGCCAGTAGTAACCGGGACGGGAAATACGAGCAGTACTTC. This chain joins TRBV19 and TRBJ2-7; D is possibly TRBD1 or TRBD2 (5 bases each). Per germline, CDR1 LNHDA and CDR2 SQIVND (reference sequence). Trimming shortened V by 4 bases and J by 4 bases, and 14 bases separated the two germline ends. The CDR3 spans 14 residues.

This clonotype has a count of ten or more. The CDR3 coding sequence is TGTGCCAGCAGCTCCCCTTTTGGGGGATTTTACAATGAGCAGTTCTTC. It translates to CASSSPFGGFYNEQFF. This chain joins TRBV7-9 and TRBJ2-1; the D gene could be TRBD1 or TRBD2 (5 bases each). With 4 bases removed from V and 4 bases from J, the gap between germline ends came to 17 bases. Germline V gene lookup returns CDR1 SEHNR and CDR2 FQNEAQ (reference sequence). The CDR3 is 16 amino acids.

This clonotype was counted many times. The chain links TRBV20-1 to TRBJ2-7, with 9 bases lining up with TRBD2. The CDR3 has 15 amino acids. V shed 1 base, J shed 6 bases, and the junction held 10 bases outside the gene matches. Germline V gene sequence: CDR1 DFQATT, CDR2 SNEGSKA (reference sequence). This CDR3 reads CSARAPAGGSSEQYF. DNA for the CDR3: TGCAGTGCTAGAGCCCCAGCGGGGGGATCTTCCGAGCAGTACTTC.

J is TRBJ1-1 and V is TRBV7-9; D possibly corresponds to TRBD1 (5 bases). The CDR3 runs 13 residues. The V and J ends lost 5 bases and 0 bases respectively, with 7 bases between them. Germline loops: CDR1 SEHNR, CDR2 FQNEAQ (reference sequence). DNA of the CDR3: TGTGCCAGCAGCCGAGGGGTGAACACTGAAGCTTTCTTT. Amino acids: CASSRGVNTEAFF.

The chain couples TRBV6-5 to TRBJ1-6; the D gene is possibly TRBD1 (6 bases). This CDR3 is 19 amino acids long. Germline lookup yields CDR1 MNHEY and CDR2 SVGAGI. V dropped 5 bases and J dropped 4 bases, with 24 bases sitting between them. In DNA form, the CDR3 reads TGTGCCAGCAGTCTCTACAGGGTTCCTCCACTGATATATAATTCACCCCTCCACTTT. It translates to CASSLYRVPPLIYNSPLHF.